A single sample gave rise to the 17 T cell receptor beta chains below, sequenced in a study of cytomegalovirus exposure and HLA in healthy donors. Primers for the PCR totalled 60 Vbeta and 13 Jbeta. The assay was immunoSEQ multiplex PCR, and TCRdb's table has in-frame clones only and misses some. The repertoire includes around 130,000 clones, roughly 63% of them detected once, and 1.6% sits in the top ten. Input material: PBMCs. The receptors shown here come from a man aged 25-45 years in good health and CMV-seropositive.

V gene TRBV7-9 combines with J gene TRBJ1-5, with 8 bases that match TRBD1. With V trimmed by 0 bases and J by 10 bases, 8 bases remained unmatched. Looked up from germline, CDR1 is SEHNR and CDR2 is FQNEAQ (reference sequence). This CDR3 spans 15 amino acids. The CDR3 is CASSLAQGGIAPQHF. Written as DNA, the CDR3 is TGTGCCAGCAGCTTAGCACAGGGGGGTATTGCCCCCCAGCATTTT.

The chain combines TRBV4-1 with TRBJ1-4, with a tentative D call TRBD1 (6 bases). CDR3 length: 16 amino acids. V lost 2 bases to trimming and J lost 6 bases, with 16 bases between them. Germline V gene sequence: CDR1 MGHRA, CDR2 YSYEKL. The CDR3 sequence: CASSQPGTRNYEKLFF. Written as DNA, the CDR3 is TGCGCCAGCAGCCAACCCGGGACAAGGAATTATGAAAAACTGTTTTTT.

This clone appeared a few times. V usage is TRBV29-1 and J usage is TRBJ1-3, with TRBD1 matching 11 bases. The V gene end was trimmed by 4 bases and the J gene end by 5 bases; junction bases not matched to a gene: 4. The CDR3 covers 14 residues. Germline V gene lookup returns CDR1 SQVTM and CDR2 ANQGSEA. The CDR3 spells CSVGDRGERNTIYF. Here the CDR3 DNA reads TGCAGCGTTGGGGACAGGGGGGAAAGAAACACCATATATTTT.

V is TRBV27 and J is TRBJ2-3; D uncertain. The CDR3 consists of 14 residues. Germline V gives CDR1 MNHEY, CDR2 SMNVEV (reference sequence). V shed 1 base and J shed 6 bases, with 11 bases lying between them. In DNA, the CDR3 is TGTGCCAGCAGTTTATGGCTTCTGGGCGATACGCAGTATTTT. Translation gives CASSLWLLGDTQYF.

This rearrangement joins TRBV5-1 to TRBJ1-1; maybe TRBD1 (6 bases). The CDR3 contains 16 residues. V was pared by 0 bases and J by 6 bases, with 18 bases between. Germline assignment: CDR1 SGHRS and CDR2 YFSETQ. In nucleotides, the CDR3 is TGCGCCAGCAGCTTGGAACAGACAGGTCTTGCTGCTGAAGCTTTCTTT. Translation gives CASSLEQTGLAAEAFF.

V is TRBV28 and J is TRBJ1-5; D uncertain. The germline V gene has CDR1 MDHEN and CDR2 SYDVKM. V dropped 5 bases and J dropped 2 bases, with 13 bases sitting between them. This CDR3 region has 15 residues. CDR3 amino acids: CASSGDQARNQPQHF. The CDR3 DNA reads TGTGCCAGCAGTGGTGACCAGGCACGCAATCAGCCCCAGCATTTT.

The chain employs TRBV5-1 and TRBJ1-3, with a weak D call TRBD1 (5 bases). The length of the CDR3 is 18 residues. The germline V gene encodes CDR1 SGHRS and CDR2 YFSETQ. Trimming took 5 bases from V and 0 from J, leaving 21 bases between them. CDR3 bases: TGCGCCAGCAGGCCGCAGGGTAGTCTCTCTCTCTCTGGAAACACCATATATTTT. Its protein product is CASRPQGSLSLSGNTIYF.

The gene calls are TRBV11-2 and TRBJ2-1; 9 bases match TRBD2. The germline gives CDR1 SGHAT, CDR2 FQNNGV. V gave up 3 bases and J gave up 3 bases; unmatched junction bases: 3. There are 15 residues in the CDR3. For the CDR3, the DNA is TGTGCCAGCAGCTTCGGACTAGCGTTCTACAATGAGCAGTTCTTC. This encodes CASSFGLAFYNEQFF.

V usage is TRBV18 and J usage is TRBJ1-2; TRBD1 might be the D (5 bases). V was trimmed by 2 bases and J by 6 bases, leaving 10 bases between them. Germline lookup yields CDR1 KGHSH and CDR2 LQKENI. The CDR3 totals 13 residues. CDR3 amino acids: CASSPGGSDGYTF. In DNA, the CDR3 is TGTGCCAGCTCACCAGGGGGGTCGGATGGCTACACCTTC. Full variable domain (rest looked up from reference TRBV18 and TRBJ1-2): NAGVMQNPRHLVRRRGQEARLRCSPMKGHSHVYWYRQLPEEGLKFMVYLQKENIIDESGMPKERFSAEFPKEGPSILRIQQVVRGDSAAYFCASSPGGSDGYTFGSGTRLTVV.

The chain joins TRBV5-5 to TRBJ1-1; 8 bases line up with TRBD1. V dropped 4 bases and J dropped 0; count of bases not matched to a gene: 5. Germline CDR1 is SGHKS and CDR2 is YYEKEE (reference sequence). The CDR3 consists of 15 residues. The CDR3 sequence is CASSPGQGMNTEAFF. The CDR3 nucleotides read TGTGCCAGCAGCCCCGGACAGGGAATGAACACTGAAGCTTTCTTT.

This clone was detected only a few times. This chain uses TRBV23-1 with TRBJ1-5; 7 bases map to TRBD1. TRBV23-1 is treated as an ORF (open reading frame) with a function not yet certain. This CDR3 contains 14 residues. V trimming: 6 bases; J trimming: 3 bases; junction bases outside the gene matches: 5. The CDR3 region has the DNA TGCGCCAGCAGGGTAACAGGGGTCAATCAGCCCCAGCATTTT. It translates to CASRVTGVNQPQHF.

The DNA for the CDR3 is TGTGCCAGCAGCTTCCGGACAGCTAACTATGGCTACACCTTC. Its protein product is CASSFRTANYGYTF. The chain couples TRBV7-2 to TRBJ1-2; possibly TRBD1 for D (6 bases). This CDR3 is 14 amino acids long. Germline V gene sequence: CDR1 SGHTA, CDR2 FQGNSA. V shed 3 bases and J shed 0 bases, with 8 bases lying between them.

V is TRBV4-3 and J is TRBJ2-5; D unclear. Per germline, CDR1 LGHNA and CDR2 YSLEER. This CDR3 is 15 amino acids long. With 0 bases removed from V and 5 bases from J, the gap between germline ends came to 13 bases. The CDR3 DNA reads as TGCGCCAGCAGCCAAGATTCAAGGAGAGCGGAGACCCAGTACTTC. Protein product: CASSQDSRRAETQYF.

This clone was seen only a few times. The V gene is TRBV28, the J gene TRBJ2-6; D possibly corresponds to TRBD2 (5 bases). The V gene lost 4 bases and the J gene lost 0 bases, with 7 bases spanning the gap. The CDR3 length is 15 residues. Germline lookup yields CDR1 MDHEN and CDR2 SYDVKM. CDR3 DNA sequence: TGTGCCAGCAGTTCGGGATACTCTGGGGCCAACGTCCTGACTTTC. It yields the protein CASSSGYSGANVLTF.

DNA for the CDR3: TGTGCCAGCAGTTTCCAGGGAAACGAGCAGTACTTC. This encodes CASSFQGNEQYF. The chain employs TRBV27 and TRBJ2-7; possibly TRBD1 for D (5 bases). Germline V CDR1 and CDR2: MNHEY, SMNVEV (reference sequence). CDR3 length equals 12 residues. The V end was cut by 3 bases, the J end by 5 bases, with 8 bases between.

CDR3 nucleotide sequence: TGTGCCAGCAGTCCTACTAGCGGGAGACCAACAGATACGCAGTATTTT. Translation gives CASSPTSGRPTDTQYF. The chain couples TRBV6-4 to TRBJ2-3, with 11 bases matching TRBD2. In germline, CDR1 is MRHNA, CDR2 SNTAGT. V shed 5 bases and J 3 bases; nucleotides not matched to a gene: 7. The CDR3 totals 16 residues.

V usage is TRBV5-6 and J usage is TRBJ2-7; 11 positions agree with TRBD2. CDR3 length: 16 amino acids. Looked up from germline, CDR1 is SGHDT and CDR2 is YYEEEE. V was clipped by 2 bases and J by 6 bases; unmatched bases: 10. The CDR3 loop is CASSFGLAGGTGEQYF. CDR3 DNA sequence: TGTGCCAGCAGCTTTGGCCTAGCGGGAGGCACCGGCGAGCAGTACTTC. Based on the CDR3 plus reference TRBV5-6 and TRBJ2-7, the full variable domain is DAGVTQSPTHLIKTRGQQVTLRCSPKSGHDTVSWYQQALGQGPQFIFQYYEEEERQRGNFPDRFSGHQFPNYSSELNVNALLLGDSALYLCASSFGLAGGTGEQYFGPGTRLTVT.